These 17 T cell receptor beta chains came from one sample sequenced in a study of T cells in pancreatic ductal adenocarcinoma. Here immunoSEQ multiplex PCR was the method, and the copy in TCRdb shows in-frame clones only, minus some. The table includes 12,000 or so clones, approximately 90% detected once. Selected pancreatic ductal adenocarcinoma patients had undergone surgery without neoadjuvant therapy. The sample was PBMCs. The source of these receptors is a human donor with pancreatic ductal adenocarcinoma.

V and J are TRBV5-1 and TRBJ1-1, with TRBD1 as a possible D gene (5 bases). Trimming pared 5 bases from V and 4 bases from J, leaving 18 bases between. The CDR3 consists of 15 residues. The germline gives CDR1 SGHRS, CDR2 YFSETQ. DNA for the CDR3: TGCGCCAGCAGACCGTTGTCAGTCGGGGGCACTGAAGCTTTCTTT. Protein sequence: CASRPLSVGGTEAFF.

This chain links TRBV6-6 with TRBJ2-1, with 9 bases fitting TRBD2. The CDR3 extends over 13 amino acids. Germline trimming cut 2 bases from V and 9 bases from J; bases unmatched to any gene: 2. The V gene's germline CDR1 is MNHNY and CDR2 SVGAGI (reference sequence). This CDR3 reads CASSYIAGAEQFF. The CDR3 DNA is TGTGCCAGCAGTTACATAGCGGGAGCTGAGCAGTTCTTC.

The CDR3 coding sequence is TGCGCCAGCACCCTAGGGGGGGGGAAATCCTACGAGCAGTACTTC. Translation gives CASTLGGGKSYEQYF. The rearrangement uses TRBV5-1 and TRBJ2-7, with D maybe TRBD2 (7 bases). V was shortened by 6 bases and J by 1 base, with 17 bases between the two germline ends. The CDR3 runs to 15 residues. Germline loops: CDR1 SGHRS, CDR2 YFSETQ.

The chain joins TRBV11-2 to TRBJ2-3; no firm D call. The CDR3 is 15 residues long. V was cut by 0 bases and J by 1 base, with 8 bases left in between. CDR1 is SGHAT and CDR2 is FQNNGV in the germline V gene. The CDR3 nucleotides are TGTGCCAGCAGCTTAGACAGGTTTGGCACAGATACGCAGTATTTT. It specifies CASSLDRFGTDTQYF.

V is TRBV9 and J is TRBJ2-3; perhaps TRBD2 as D (6 bases). Germline V gene sequence: CDR1 SGDLS, CDR2 YYNGEE. V lost 6 bases to trimming and J lost 5 bases, with 22 bases between them. This CDR3 spans 16 amino acids. The CDR3 region is CASTPEGREHRDTQYF. In DNA form, the CDR3 reads TGTGCCAGCACCCCTGAGGGACGGGAGCATAGAGATACGCAGTATTTT.

This clone was observed a single time. The chain combines TRBV19 with TRBJ2-3; 10 positions match TRBD2. The CDR3 has 15 amino acids. Per the germline V gene, CDR1 is LNHDA and CDR2 is SQIVND (reference sequence). V gave up 4 bases and J gave up 5 bases; unmatched junction bases: 6. This CDR3 is CASSTASGRGDTQYF. CDR3 DNA sequence: TGTGCCAGTAGTACGGCTAGCGGGAGAGGAGATACGCAGTATTTT. Full variable domain (rest looked up from reference TRBV19 and TRBJ2-3): DGGITQSPKYLFRKEGQNVTLSCEQNLNHDAMYWYRQDPGQGLRLIYYSQIVNDFQKGDIAEGYSVSREKKESFPLTVTSAQKNPTAFYLCASSTASGRGDTQYFGPGTRLTVL.

The CDR3 sequence: CASSITSTYEQYF. Written as DNA, the CDR3 is TGTGCCAGCAGCATCACTAGTACCTACGAGCAGTACTTC. The chain has TRBV7-9 and TRBJ2-7, with D possibly matching TRBD2 (5 bases). Trimming removed 5 bases from V and 2 bases from J, with 10 bases in between. CDR3 size: 13 residues. In germline, CDR1 is SEHNR, CDR2 FQNEAQ (reference sequence).

The V and J genes are TRBV19 and TRBJ2-1, with TRBD1 matching over 7 bases. J was trimmed by 15 bases and V by 1 base; bases with no gene match: 18. There are 16 residues in the CDR3. Germline CDR1 is LNHDA and CDR2 is SQIVND (reference sequence). CDR3 in amino acids: CASSIALFEGAEFLFF. For the CDR3, the DNA is TGTGCCAGTAGTATAGCCCTTTTTGAGGGGGCGGAATTCCTGTTCTTC.

V usage is TRBV9 and J usage is TRBJ2-3; D perhaps matches TRBD1 (7 bases). CDR3 length: 15 amino acids. Germline V CDR1 and CDR2: SGDLS, YYNGEE. V gave up 3 bases and J gave up 2 bases, with 13 bases separating them. Written as DNA, the CDR3 is TGTGCCAGCAGCGAAGGCGGGACAGTCACAGATACGCAGTATTTT. This translates into CASSEGGTVTDTQYF.

The V and J genes are TRBV6-5 and TRBJ1-1; perhaps TRBD1 as D (5 bases). Trimming left V 5 bases short and J 2 bases short, with 15 bases between. Germline V gene data show CDR1 as MNHEY and CDR2 as SVGAGI. The CDR3 is 15 amino acids. This CDR3 is CASSRRGGANTEAFF. For the CDR3, the DNA is TGTGCCAGCAGTCGACGGGGTGGGGCCAACACTGAAGCTTTCTTT.

This rearrangement joins TRBV28 to TRBJ1-5; a possible D gene is TRBD1 (5 bases). Germline-derived CDR1 and CDR2 are MDHEN and SYDVKM. CDR3 length: 17 residues. The V end was cut by 2 bases, the J end by 2 bases, with 16 bases between. The CDR3 protein is CASSLAGTPPGNQPQHF. CDR3 sequence (DNA): TGTGCCAGCAGTTTAGCGGGGACCCCTCCCGGCAATCAGCCCCAGCATTTT.

V is TRBV6-6 and J is TRBJ1-6, with D possibly being TRBD1 (6 bases). V lost 0 bases and J 10 bases, leaving 13 bases between the germline ends. CDR3 length equals 15 residues. Per germline, CDR1 MNHNY and CDR2 SVGAGI (reference sequence). DNA for the CDR3: TGTGCCAGCAGTTACTCGCCAGGGGCGTCCTCACCCCTCCACTTT. Translation gives CASSYSPGASSPLHF.

The chain carries TRBV27 and TRBJ1-1, with 9 bases matching TRBD1. CDR1 and CDR2 from the germline V gene are MNHEY and SMNVEV (reference sequence). The CDR3 runs 15 residues. V trimming: 3 bases; J trimming: 4 bases; junction bases outside the gene matches: 6. The CDR3: CASSFSAQGATEAFF. CDR3 sequence (DNA): TGTGCCAGCAGTTTTTCGGCACAGGGGGCCACTGAAGCTTTCTTT.

The rearrangement uses TRBV5-4 and TRBJ2-3, with 11 nucleotides matching TRBD2. The germline V gene has CDR1 SGHNT and CDR2 YYREEE (reference sequence). The CDR3 is 17 amino acids. V lost 3 bases to trimming and J lost 0 bases; unmatched junction nucleotides: 6. CDR3 sequence: CASSSGTSGLSTDTQYF. The CDR3 coding sequence is TGTGCCAGCAGCTCCGGGACTAGCGGACTTAGCACAGATACGCAGTATTTT.

DNA of the CDR3: TGCGCCAGCAGCTTGACCGGGACAGGGAACGGTAGGGAGACCCAGTACTTC. It encodes CASSLTGTGNGRETQYF. This chain uses TRBV5-1 with TRBJ2-5; 9 bases line up with TRBD1. Trimming at V came to 1 base and at J to 5 bases, leaving 12 bases not matched to a gene. Per the germline V gene, CDR1 is SGHRS and CDR2 is YFSETQ. CDR3 size: 17 residues.

The chain combines TRBV4-3 with TRBJ2-5, with unresolved D. This CDR3 has 13 amino acids. Deletions cut 0 bases from V and 7 bases from J, with 9 bases between. Germline V gene data show CDR1 as LGHNA and CDR2 as YSLEER. The CDR3: CASSQDHKATQYF. The CDR3, as DNA: TGCGCCAGCAGCCAAGACCACAAGGCGACCCAGTACTTC.

The J gene is TRBJ2-5, the V gene TRBV4-3; D assignment may be TRBD1 or TRBD2 (5 bases each). From germline, CDR1 is LGHNA and CDR2 YSLEER. Trimming shortened V by 4 bases and J by 5 bases, and 14 bases separated the two germline ends. This CDR3 comprises 14 residues. The CDR3 protein is CASSLGTQSETQYF. CDR3 sequence (DNA): TGCGCCAGCAGCCTGGGGACCCAATCCGAGACCCAGTACTTC.